Below are 29 T cell receptor beta chains sequenced from a single sample in a study of blood T cell repertoires in COVID-19. Generated by immunoSEQ multiplex PCR, the TCRdb table keeps only in-frame clones and is missing some. The sample yields 150,000 to 250,000 clones, around four fifths seen once. The sequencing sample was made of peripheral blood. These receptors were obtained from a human donor with acute or convalescent COVID-19. The donor label of this sample is uncertain.

The V gene is TRBV27, the J gene TRBJ2-2; D unresolved. Trimming took 3 bases from V and 6 from J, leaving 11 bases between them. Per germline, CDR1 MNHEY and CDR2 SMNVEV (reference sequence). The CDR3 extends over 14 amino acids. CDR3: CASSLTWVPGELFF. The DNA of the CDR3 is TGTGCCAGCAGTTTGACATGGGTACCCGGGGAGCTGTTTTTT.

This clone was picked up a small number of times. This chain links TRBV7-9 with TRBJ2-1; 12 nucleotides align to TRBD1. There are 15 residues in the CDR3. The V gene end was trimmed by 1 base and the J gene end by 7 bases; junction bases not matched to a gene: 2. Germline CDR1 is SEHNR and CDR2 is FQNEAQ (reference sequence). CDR3 nucleotides: TGTGCCAGCAGCTTAGGGGACAGGGGGCGGAATGAGCAGTTCTTC. Residues: CASSLGDRGRNEQFF.

The CDR3 DNA reads as TGTGCCTGGAGTGTGACGGGAGGGCCCTATGAGCAGTTCTTC. Amino acids: CAWSVTGGPYEQFF. This chain links TRBV30 with TRBJ2-1, with 8 bases that match TRBD2. V gave up 0 bases and J gave up 8 bases; unmatched junction bases: 6. The germline CDR1 and CDR2 sequences are GTSNPN and SVGIG (reference sequence). The CDR3 covers 14 residues.

V gene TRBV10-2 combines with J gene TRBJ2-3, with 11 bases matching TRBD1. J was trimmed by 2 bases and V by 5 bases; bases with no gene match: 3. Germline V CDR1 and CDR2: WSHSY, SAAADI. The length of the CDR3 is 15 residues. This CDR3 reads CASSRTGGFTDTQYF. DNA for the CDR3: TGCGCCAGCAGTCGGACAGGGGGCTTCACAGATACGCAGTATTTT.

The genes are TRBV5-4 and TRBJ2-2; 7 positions match TRBD1. CDR3 length: 16 amino acids. V shed 4 bases and J 2 bases; nucleotides not matched to a gene: 8. Looked up from germline, CDR1 is SGHNT and CDR2 is YYREEE (reference sequence). CDR3 amino acids: CASSPRTGLNTGELFF. Written as DNA, the CDR3 is TGTGCCAGCAGCCCCAGGACAGGCCTAAACACCGGGGAGCTGTTTTTT. The full variable domain, in which reference TRBV5-4 and TRBJ2-2 provide the parts outside the CDR3, is ETGVTQSPTHLIKTRGQQVTLRCSSQSGHNTVSWYQQALGQGPQFIFQYYREEENGRGNFPPRFSGLQFPNYSSELNVNALELDDSALYLCASSPRTGLNTGELFFGEGSRLTVL.

This rearrangement joins TRBV7-9 to TRBJ2-2; D gene uncertain. The CDR3 covers 11 residues. Looked up from germline, CDR1 is SEHNR and CDR2 is FQNEAQ (reference sequence). V shed 4 bases and J shed 5 bases, with 2 bases lying between them. CDR3 in amino acids: CASSSTGELFF. In DNA form, the CDR3 reads TGTGCCAGCAGCTCTACCGGGGAGCTGTTTTTT.

The chain joins TRBV29-1 to TRBJ1-4; D remains unclear. The V end was cut by 4 bases, the J end by 5 bases, with 17 bases between. The CDR3 spans 15 residues. Germline CDR1 reads SQVTM; CDR2 reads ANQGSEA. The CDR3, as DNA: TGCAGCGTTGCTAAGGCGGAGGGTAAAAATGAAAAACTGTTTTTT. It encodes CSVAKAEGKNEKLFF.

This chain joins TRBV4-1 and TRBJ1-5; 9 bases align to TRBD1. Per the germline V gene, CDR1 is MGHRA and CDR2 is YSYEKL. After removal of 6 bases from V and 1 base from J, the junction contained 7 bases not matched to a gene. The CDR3 has 16 amino acids. In DNA form, the CDR3 reads TGCGCCAGCAGTTACAGACAGGGGGGGAGCAATCAGCCCCAGCATTTT. The encoded protein is CASSYRQGGSNQPQHF.

The rearrangement joins TRBV5-1 to TRBJ2-5; 10 bases agree with TRBD2. With 3 bases clipped from V and 4 bases from J, the junction kept 15 bases outside the gene matches. The CDR3 loop spans 18 amino acids. Germline CDR1 and CDR2: SGHRS and YFSETQ. The CDR3 DNA follows: TGCGCCAGCAGCTCCGGATACCTAGCGGGAGCTTGGGGAGAGACCCAGTACTTC. Translation gives CASSSGYLAGAWGETQYF.

The rearrangement links TRBV19 to TRBJ2-1; 15 bases align to TRBD2. Germline lookup yields CDR1 LNHDA and CDR2 SQIVND (reference sequence). The CDR3 covers 15 residues. V gave up 7 bases and J gave up 8 bases; unmatched junction bases: 6. CDR3 amino acids: CASTTGLAGGYEQFF. Written as DNA, the CDR3 is TGTGCCAGTACCACGGGACTAGCGGGGGGATATGAGCAGTTCTTC.

The rearrangement joins TRBV5-1 to TRBJ2-1; maybe TRBD2 (5 bases). V shed 4 bases and J shed 0 bases, with 14 bases lying between them. Looked up from germline, CDR1 is SGHRS and CDR2 is YFSETQ. The CDR3 is 16 residues long. The CDR3 nucleotides are TGCGCCAGCAGCCTCCTAGTAGGGAGCTCCTACAATGAGCAGTTCTTC. Translating it yields CASSLLVGSSYNEQFF.

The rearrangement uses TRBV6-5 and TRBJ1-1; 8 bases agree with TRBD1. V lost 6 bases to trimming and J lost 4 bases; unmatched junction nucleotides: 10. Per the germline V gene, CDR1 is MNHEY and CDR2 is SVGAGI. The CDR3 is 15 residues long. CDR3 sequence reads: CASRKWTGKGTEAFF. The CDR3 DNA reads TGTGCCAGCAGGAAATGGACAGGGAAGGGCACTGAAGCTTTCTTT.

The V gene is TRBV10-3, the J gene TRBJ2-5; 10 bases line up with TRBD2. Unmatched junction bases numbered 4, after V lost 7 bases and J lost 5 bases. CDR1 is ENHRY and CDR2 is SYGVKD in the germline V gene. The CDR3 has 13 residues. The CDR3 region is CAITSGSGETQYF. The CDR3 DNA sequence: TGTGCCATCACTAGCGGGAGTGGGGAGACCCAGTACTTC.

The rearrangement links TRBV9 to TRBJ2-4, with 10 bases that match TRBD2. CDR1 SGDLS and CDR2 YYNGEE come from the germline V gene. CDR3 length: 15 residues. Unmatched junction bases numbered 9, after V lost 4 bases and J lost 8 bases. CDR3 residues: CASSPGLAETDIQYF. CDR3 sequence (DNA): TGTGCCAGCAGCCCTGGACTAGCGGAGACGGACATTCAGTACTTC.

This chain links TRBV6-5 with TRBJ1-2; a weak D match, TRBD1 (6 bases). Germline CDR1 is MNHEY and CDR2 is SVGAGI. The CDR3 consists of 14 residues. With 6 bases removed from V and 0 bases from J, the gap between germline ends came to 11 bases. CDR3 region: CASRLTGSNYGYTF. The CDR3 nucleotides are TGTGCCAGCAGACTGACAGGATCTAACTATGGCTACACCTTC.

This clone was counted only a few times. This chain links TRBV5-6 with TRBJ2-7; 9 bases map to TRBD2. With 4 bases clipped from V and 3 bases from J, the junction kept 11 bases outside the gene matches. There are 16 residues in the CDR3. CDR1 SGHDT and CDR2 YYEEEE come from the germline V gene. The DNA of the CDR3 is TGTGCCAGCAGCACGGAGAATAGCGGGAGCGGCTACGAGCAGTACTTC. Translated, it gives CASSTENSGSGYEQYF.

The gene calls are TRBV4-1 and TRBJ2-1, with 11 bases that match TRBD2. CDR3 length equals 18 residues. Trimming removed 0 bases from V and 9 bases from J; junction bases left unmatched: 13. Germline V gene lookup returns CDR1 MGHRA and CDR2 YSYEKL. The CDR3 DNA reads as TGCGCCAGCAGCCAAGACCCCGTTTTAGCGGGAGGGCCCGGTGAGCAGTTCTTC. Protein: CASSQDPVLAGGPGEQFF.

The V gene is TRBV5-1, the J gene TRBJ2-3; D is perhaps TRBD1 (6 bases). The CDR3 has 15 amino acids. V lost 3 bases and J 1 base, leaving 12 bases between the germline ends. The germline CDR1 and CDR2 sequences are SGHRS and YFSETQ. CDR3 protein: CASSSNPGGTDTQYF. CDR3 in DNA: TGCGCCAGCAGCTCAAATCCAGGGGGCACAGATACGCAGTATTTT.

This chain joins TRBV5-4 and TRBJ2-6; 8 nucleotides align to TRBD1. V lost 5 bases to trimming and J lost 0 bases; unmatched junction nucleotides: 7. Per germline, CDR1 SGHNT and CDR2 YYREEE (reference sequence). The CDR3 totals 17 residues. The CDR3 DNA sequence: TGTGCCAGCAGACCAGACAGGGGATACTCTGGGGCCAACGTCCTGACTTTC. Encoded protein: CASRPDRGYSGANVLTF.

The gene calls are TRBV5-5 and TRBJ2-5, with 9 bases identical to TRBD1. V lost 3 bases, J lost 2 bases, and 2 bases stayed unmatched. The CDR3 totals 14 residues. Germline CDR1 and CDR2: SGHKS and YYEKEE (reference sequence). The CDR3 DNA is TGTGCCAGCAGCTCTGGACAGGGGCAAGAGACCCAGTACTTC. It codes for CASSSGQGQETQYF.

The chain couples TRBV9 to TRBJ1-1; D uncertain. Germline V gene sequence: CDR1 SGDLS, CDR2 YYNGEE. V was clipped by 2 bases and J by 6 bases, with 17 bases between them. The CDR3 spans 15 residues. The CDR3 here is CASSVGLGLYAEAFF. The DNA of the CDR3 is TGTGCCAGCAGCGTTGGGTTGGGCCTTTACGCTGAAGCTTTCTTT.

This sequence joins TRBV2 and TRBJ1-6, with 8 positions matching TRBD1. The CDR3 covers 15 residues. Per the germline V gene, CDR1 is SNHLY and CDR2 is FYNNEI. Unmatched junction bases numbered 3, after V lost 1 base and J lost 7 bases. As DNA, the CDR3 is TGTGCCAGCAGTGAAGTTGGGACAGGAAATTCACCCCTCCACTTT. The encoded protein is CASSEVGTGNSPLHF.

The CDR3 spells CASSDLHRDWQFF. The CDR3 DNA reads as TGTGCCAGCAGTGACCTACACAGGGATTGGCAGTTCTTC. The chain combines TRBV2 with TRBJ2-1; D possibly corresponds to TRBD1 (6 bases). The length of the CDR3 is 13 residues. Germline V gene lookup returns CDR1 SNHLY and CDR2 FYNNEI. V shed 3 bases and J shed 12 bases, with 15 bases lying between them.

This rearrangement joins TRBV28 to TRBJ1-2; 7 positions match TRBD1. The CDR3 is made up of 12 amino acids. CDR1 is MDHEN, CDR2 SYDVKM, per germline. J was trimmed by 14 bases and V by 2 bases; bases with no gene match: 8. This chain's CDR3 is CASSLPGQFMTF. The DNA for the CDR3 is TGTGCCAGCAGTTTACCGGGACAGTTTATGACCTTC.

The chain employs TRBV4-2 and TRBJ1-6; D is unresolved. This CDR3 is built from 16 residues. Germline assignment: CDR1 LGHNA and CDR2 YNFKEQ. Deletions cut 0 bases from V and 7 bases from J, with 13 bases between. The CDR3 region is CASSQETAGGNSPLHF. Written as DNA, the CDR3 is TGTGCCAGCAGCCAAGAAACAGCCGGCGGGAATTCACCCCTCCACTTT.

This chain connects TRBV25-1 to TRBJ1-2; 7 positions match TRBD1. The CDR3 is 13 amino acids. Losses at the gene ends were 4 bases for V and 4 bases for J; bases not matched to a gene: 3. Germline values: CDR1 MGHDK, CDR2 SYGVNS. The CDR3 reads CASSARGVYGYTF. The CDR3 nucleotides are TGTGCCAGCAGTGCCAGGGGGGTCTATGGCTACACCTTC.

This chain connects TRBV30 to TRBJ1-4; D might be TRBD1 (6 bases). The CDR3 sequence is 14 residues long. V was clipped by 3 bases and J by 3 bases, with 11 bases between them. Per germline, CDR1 GTSNPN and CDR2 SVGIG (reference sequence). The CDR3 DNA reads as TGTGCCTGGAGCGCAGGGGTGGCTAATGAAAAACTGTTTTTT. Translated: CAWSAGVANEKLFF.

The chain uses TRBV2 and TRBJ1-5; D possibly corresponds to TRBD1 (6 bases). Germline V gene lookup returns CDR1 SNHLY and CDR2 FYNNEI. The CDR3 is 17 amino acids. The V end was cut by 4 bases, the J end by 0 bases, with 16 bases between. CDR3 residues: CASSVQMGTYSNQPQHF. The CDR3 coding sequence is TGTGCCAGCAGTGTCCAAATGGGGACATATAGCAATCAGCCCCAGCATTTT.

The count of this clone is one. The chain employs TRBV11-2 and TRBJ2-1; a possible D gene is TRBD2 (6 bases). There are 17 residues in the CDR3. V was shortened by 5 bases and J by 2 bases, with 19 bases between the two germline ends. Germline assignment: CDR1 SGHAT and CDR2 FQNNGV. CDR3 loop: CASSGTHASVPYNEQFF. The CDR3 DNA is TGTGCCAGCAGCGGGACCCACGCTAGCGTCCCCTACAATGAGCAGTTCTTC.